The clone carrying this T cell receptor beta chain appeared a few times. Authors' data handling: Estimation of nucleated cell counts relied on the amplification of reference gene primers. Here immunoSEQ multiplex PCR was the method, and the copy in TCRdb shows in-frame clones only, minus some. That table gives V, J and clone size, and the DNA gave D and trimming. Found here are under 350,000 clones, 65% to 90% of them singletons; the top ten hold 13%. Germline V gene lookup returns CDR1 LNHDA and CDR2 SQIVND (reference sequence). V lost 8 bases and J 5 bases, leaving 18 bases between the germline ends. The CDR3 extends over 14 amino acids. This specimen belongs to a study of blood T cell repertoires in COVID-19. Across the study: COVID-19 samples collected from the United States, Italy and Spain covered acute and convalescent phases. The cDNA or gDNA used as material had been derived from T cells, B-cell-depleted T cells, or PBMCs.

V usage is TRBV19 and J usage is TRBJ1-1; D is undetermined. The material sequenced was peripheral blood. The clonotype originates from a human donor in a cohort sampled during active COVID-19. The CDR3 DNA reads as TGTGCCAGTCTTAACCCAGGTGTTTGGACTGAAGCTTTCTTT. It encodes CASLNPGVWTEAFF.